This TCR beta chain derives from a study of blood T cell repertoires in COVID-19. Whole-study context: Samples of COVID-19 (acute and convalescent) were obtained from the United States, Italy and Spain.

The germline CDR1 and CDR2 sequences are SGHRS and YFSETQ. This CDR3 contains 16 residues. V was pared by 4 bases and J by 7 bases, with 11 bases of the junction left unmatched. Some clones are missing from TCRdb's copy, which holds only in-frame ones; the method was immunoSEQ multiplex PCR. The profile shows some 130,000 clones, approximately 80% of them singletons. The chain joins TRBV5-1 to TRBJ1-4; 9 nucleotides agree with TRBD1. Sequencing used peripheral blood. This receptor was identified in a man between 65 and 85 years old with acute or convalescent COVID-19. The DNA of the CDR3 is TGCGCCAGCAGCCGTTCGACAGGGGGTTGGGGTGAAAAACTGTTTTTT. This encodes CASSRSTGGWGEKLFF.